The rows below give T cell receptor beta chains drawn from one sample of a study of cytomegalovirus exposure and HLA in healthy donors. Data came from immunoSEQ multiplex PCR; TCRdb stores just in-frame clones and leaves some out. Of over 250,000 clones in the sample, around 85% were seen once. Specimen: PBMCs. The receptors come from a woman aged 18-29 years in good health and CMV-seronegative. Both conserved end residues are part of each CDR3. A D gene is named only where the DNA matches it firmly. A row's size may be missing; if present it is once, few, many or a size class.

CDR3nt: TGTGCCAGCAGCTTAGGACAGGGACAGGGTATTTGGAACACTGAAGCTTTCTTT
CDR3aa: CASSLGQGQGIWNTEAFF
j_gene: TRBJ1-1
v_gene: TRBV7-2
d_gene: TRBD1
abundance: .

CDR3nt: TGTGCCAGCAGCTTGGCCTTGGGACAGGGGGCCCCTTCCTACGAGCAGTACTTC
CDR3aa: CASSLALGQGAPSYEQYF
j_gene: TRBJ2-7
v_gene: TRBV5-8
d_gene: TRBD1
abundance: .

CDR3nt: TGTGCCATCAGTGCCGGCAGGGAATATGGCTACACCTTC
CDR3aa: CAISAGREYGYTF
j_gene: TRBJ1-2
v_gene: TRBV10-3
d_gene: .
abundance: few

CDR3nt: TGTGCCAGCAGCCTAGGGGAAGAAGGGGAGCAGTACTTC
CDR3aa: CASSLGEEGEQYF
j_gene: TRBJ2-7
v_gene: TRBV6-5
d_gene: .
abundance: few

CDR3nt: TGCGCCAGCAGCCAAGGCGGTAGGGGCGATCGTTACAATGAGCAGTTCTTC
CDR3aa: CASSQGGRGDRYNEQFF
j_gene: TRBJ2-1
v_gene: TRBV4-1
d_gene: .
abundance: .

CDR3nt: TGTGCCAGCAGCAAAGTCGCGGCTATGAACACTGAAGCTTTCTTT
CDR3aa: CASSKVAAMNTEAFF
j_gene: TRBJ1-1
v_gene: TRBV21-1
d_gene: .
abundance: .

CDR3nt: TGTGCCAGCAGCTTGAGGACAGGGGGCGCGGTAGGTGGCTACACCTTC
CDR3aa: CASSLRTGGAVGGYTF
j_gene: TRBJ1-2
v_gene: TRBV5-4
d_gene: TRBD1
abundance: .

CDR3nt: TGTGCCAGTAGGGTCGGGACAGGGTTCTCTGGGGCCAACGTCCTGACTTTC
CDR3aa: CASRVGTGFSGANVLTF
j_gene: TRBJ2-6
v_gene: TRBV19
d_gene: TRBD1
abundance: .

CDR3nt: TGCGCCAGCAGCTTAATCCTGACTAGCGGTGATGAGCAGTTCTTC
CDR3aa: CASSLILTSGDEQFF
j_gene: TRBJ2-1
v_gene: TRBV5-1
d_gene: TRBD2
abundance: .

CDR3nt: TGTGCCAGCAGCCCTGGACAAATTTCGAACACTGAAGCTTTCTTT
CDR3aa: CASSPGQISNTEAFF
j_gene: TRBJ1-1
v_gene: TRBV4-2
d_gene: .
abundance: .

CDR3nt: TGCGCCAGCAGCCCTTGGGAGGGCAGCAATCAGCCCCAGCATTTT
CDR3aa: CASSPWEGSNQPQHF
j_gene: TRBJ1-5
v_gene: TRBV4-1
d_gene: .
abundance: .

CDR3nt: TGCAGCGTTCGGGACACTACCTACGAGCAGTACTTC
CDR3aa: CSVRDTTYEQYF
j_gene: TRBJ2-7
v_gene: TRBV29-1
d_gene: .
abundance: .

CDR3nt: TGTGCCAGCAGCTTGTCAGGGGGCTATGGCTACACCTTC
CDR3aa: CASSLSGGYGYTF
j_gene: TRBJ1-2
v_gene: TRBV11-2
d_gene: TRBD1
abundance: .

CDR3nt: TGTGCCAGCAGTGAGGGTCAAGCTCTAGGGGTGAACACTGAAGCTTTCTTT
CDR3aa: CASSEGQALGVNTEAFF
j_gene: TRBJ1-1
v_gene: TRBV2
d_gene: .
abundance: .

CDR3nt: TGCGCCAGCAGCCAAGAGGGTATACAGGGGAATCGTGATGGCTACACCTTC
CDR3aa: CASSQEGIQGNRDGYTF
j_gene: TRBJ1-2
v_gene: TRBV4-1
d_gene: TRBD1
abundance: .

CDR3nt: TGTGCCAGCTCACCATCAGGGGGCGATCAGCCCCAGCATTTT
CDR3aa: CASSPSGGDQPQHF
j_gene: TRBJ1-5
v_gene: TRBV18
d_gene: TRBD1
abundance: .

CDR3nt: TGCGCCAGCAGCCAAGGGGAAAGGGGGCGACATGATACGCAGTATTTT
CDR3aa: CASSQGERGRHDTQYF
j_gene: TRBJ2-3
v_gene: TRBV4-3
d_gene: TRBD1
abundance: .

CDR3nt: TGTGCCAGCAGTCCTAACAGGGGGATATCCTACGAGCAGTACTTC
CDR3aa: CASSPNRGISYEQYF
j_gene: TRBJ2-7
v_gene: TRBV28
d_gene: TRBD1
abundance: .

CDR3nt: TGCGCCAGCAGCCAAGGGATCCGGGACAGGGGGTACAATGAGCAGTTCTTC
CDR3aa: CASSQGIRDRGYNEQFF
j_gene: TRBJ2-1
v_gene: TRBV4-1
d_gene: TRBD1
abundance: .

CDR3nt: TGTGCCTGGAGTAAAGGGGACTTCAACTATGGCTACACCTTC
CDR3aa: CAWSKGDFNYGYTF
j_gene: TRBJ1-2
v_gene: TRBV30
d_gene: .
abundance: .

CDR3nt: TGTGCCAGTAGAGGGCTAGCGGGAGGGCGGGAGACCCAGTACTTC
CDR3aa: CASRGLAGGRETQYF
j_gene: TRBJ2-5
v_gene: TRBV19
d_gene: TRBD2
abundance: .